Reported below is one T cell receptor beta chain. The data belong to a study of OX40 agonist ivuxolimab in advanced cancers. The repertoire was sequenced with immunoSEQ multiplex PCR; TCRdb's copy has only in-frame clones and lacks some. The sample gives approximately 70,000 clones, 86% of which show up once; 6.5% to 7.5% is in the top ten. The J segment lost 4 bases and the V segment lost 5 bases, leaving 10 bases of the junction unmatched. This CDR3 region has 16 residues. Germline values: CDR1 SGHTS, CDR2 YDEGEE. The source is an adult with an advanced solid tumor such as melanoma, head and neck, liver or kidney cancer. This chain links TRBV5-8 with TRBJ1-5; 9 positions agree with TRBD1. The sequencing used CD4+ or CD8+ T cells sorted from blood, collected in a trial of the OX40 agonist ivuxolimab. The CDR3 region is CASRSEQGAMNQPQHF. In DNA form, the CDR3 reads TGTGCCAGCAGATCGGAACAGGGGGCGATGAATCAGCCCCAGCATTTT.